This T cell receptor beta chain appears in the sequencing data of a study of cytomegalovirus exposure and HLA in healthy donors. Study-level points and caveats: Most TCR sequences were seen very rarely across donors, but some public TCRs occurred in many. The classifier was said to identify cytomegalovirus status with high specificity and sensitivity.

The sample holds one count of this clone. Its specificity is unknown. Only in-frame clones appear in the TCRdb table, and some are missing; sequencing was by immunoSEQ multiplex PCR. The data show roughly 130,000 clones, more than 80% seen once. The donors were in the approximately 130-subject validation cohort; that cohort was separate from the roughly 700-subject first cohort. Trimming removed 6 bases from V and 5 bases from J; junction bases left unmatched: 8. Germline loops: CDR1 MDHEN, CDR2 SYDVKM. CDR3 size: 16 residues. This receptor was identified in a woman in her thirties in good health and CMV-seropositive. What was sequenced was PBMCs. This rearrangement joins TRBV28 to TRBJ2-5, with 14 bases identical to TRBD2. The CDR3, as DNA: TGTGCCAGCAGCGCGGGACTAGCGGGAGATCGGGAGACCCAGTACTTC. Translation gives CASSAGLAGDRETQYF.